This TCR beta chain was retrieved from a study of regulatory T cells in long-lasting Graves disease. Whole-study context: Newly diagnosed Graves' patients had taken antithyroid drugs under 3 months. Findings of the study overall: TRBV28, TRBJ1-2 and TRBJ2-5 were segments that persistent disease favored.

A word on this clonotype: Its specificity is unknown. This may come from a read error, since a much larger clone is one base off.

Germline V gene data show CDR1 as SGHAT and CDR2 as FQNNGV. The germline V and J ends were trimmed by 6 bases and 9 bases, with 24 bases remaining between them. The CDR3 contains 15 residues. Both iRepertoire HTBI primers and Arm-PCR of CDR3 regions were used to build the TCR beta libraries. TCRdb re-called the multiplex PCR reads with MiXCR, one entry per CDR3 protein. This sample yields 580,000 or so distinct CDR3 sequences, of which 15% to 20% are seen a single time; around 12% belongs to the top ten. The time point was: newly diagnosed GD, antithyroid drugs for less than 3 months. Preparation of the TCR library used RNA extracted from PBMCs. The sample was also reused in another study, on T cells in Graves' hyperthyroidism and ophthalmopathy.

This TCR was sampled from a man aged 18-30 years with Graves disease. This chain uses TRBV11-2 with TRBJ2-7, with D hard to call. The specimen was peripheral blood mononuclear cells (PBMCs), collected at new diagnosis, from a patient treated with antithyroid drugs. CDR3 DNA: TGTGCCAGCAGTGAGAACCACCTTCTGATCCACGGGCAGTACTTC. Residues: CASSENHLLIHGQYF. The variable domain in full, completed from reference TRBV11-2 and TRBJ2-7, reads EAGVAQSPRYKIIEKRQSVAFWCNPISGHATLYWYQQILGQGPKLLIQFQNNGVVDDSQLPKDRFSAERLKGVDSTLKIQPAKLEDSAVYLCASSENHLLIHGQYFGPGTRLTVT.